Shown below are 31 T cell receptor beta chains from a single sample sequenced in a study of CD8 T cells in Susac syndrome (dated by TCRdb to between 2018 and 2020). Libraries were prepared through the immunoSEQ multiplex PCR assay. RNA was extracted with the RNeasy kit and roughly 0.45 to 1 ug was reverse transcribed using random hexamers. TCRdb cleaned the public reads at Q25 with fastp, built clones with MiXCR and kept in-frame beta chains. Rows are combined by CDR3 protein, so each entry shows the most common genes and DNA. Here the sample has fewer than 250,000 distinct CDR3 sequences; roughly 92% occur a single time. Around 0.15% of the sample is in the top ten clones. The sequenced sample consisted of CD8+ T cells from PBMCs. The receptors were gathered from a human donor with multiple sclerosis.

V usage is TRBV6-2 or TRBV6-3 and J usage is TRBJ1-2; 10 positions match TRBD1. Losses at the gene ends were 9 bases for V and 1 base for J; bases not matched to a gene: 20. The CDR3 spans 19 residues. Germline V lookup: CDR1 MNHEY, CDR2 SVGEGT. As DNA, the CDR3 is TGTGCCAGTGTCGGGACAGGGGAAGAGGCTGAACACTTTAACTATGGCTACACCTTC. This sequence encodes CASVGTGEEAEHFNYGYTF.

J is TRBJ2-1 and V is TRBV14; 13 nucleotides line up with TRBD2. After removal of 0 bases from V and 4 bases from J, the junction contained 6 bases not matched to a gene. The CDR3 is made up of 18 amino acids. Germline V lookup: CDR1 SGHDN, CDR2 FVKESK. The CDR3 DNA is TGTGCCAGCAGCCAAGATGCATGGACTAGCGGGGGATACAATGAGCAGTTCTTC. Translated: CASSQDAWTSGGYNEQFF. Using reference TRBV14 and TRBJ2-1 for the parts outside the CDR3, the full variable domain is EAGVTQFPSHSVIEKGQTVTLRCDPISGHDNLYWYRRVMGKEIKFLLHFVKESKQDESGMPNNRFLAERTGGTYSTLKVQPAELEDSGVYFCASSQDAWTSGGYNEQFFGPGTRLTVL.

This clonotype was seen only once. The genes are TRBV29-1 and TRBJ2-6, with D possibly TRBD2 on 6 matching bases. Between the trimmed V and J ends, which lost 4 bases and 1 base, there was a span of 17 bases. CDR1 and CDR2 from the germline V gene are SQVTM and ANQGSEA. The length of the CDR3 is 17 residues. CDR3 sequence reads: CSVGDMWGESGANVLTF. As DNA, the CDR3 is TGCAGCGTTGGGGATATGTGGGGGGAGTCTGGGGCCAACGTCCTGACTTTC. The complete variable domain, with remaining parts taken from reference TRBV29-1 and TRBJ2-6, reads SAVISQKPSRDICQRGTSLTIQCQVDSQVTMMFWYRQQPGQSLTLIATANQGSEATYESGFVIDKFPISRPNLTFSTLTVSNMSPEDSSIYLCSVGDMWGESGANVLTFGAGSRLTVL.

V gene TRBV2 combines with J gene TRBJ1-1, with D uncertain. Trimming removed 8 bases from V and 0 bases from J, with 10 bases in between. Germline CDR1 and CDR2: SNHLY and FYNNEI. The CDR3 loop spans 13 amino acids. The CDR3 loop is CASLSRMNTEAFF. CDR3 nucleotides: TGTGCCAGCTTAAGCAGAATGAACACTGAAGCTTTCTTT. The full variable domain, rest sourced from reference TRBV2 and TRBJ1-1, is EPEVTQTPSHQVTQMGQEVILRCVPISNHLYFYWYRQILGQKVEFLVSFYNNEISEKSEIFDDQFSVERPDGSNFTLKIRSTKLEDSAMYFCASLSRMNTEAFFGQGTRLTVV.

The V and J genes are TRBV19 and TRBJ2-1; 8 nucleotides match TRBD2. The germline V gene has CDR1 LNHDA and CDR2 SQIVND (reference sequence). This CDR3 spans 13 amino acids. The J segment lost 3 bases and the V segment lost 8 bases, leaving 3 bases of the junction unmatched. Here the CDR3 reads CASSGLGYNEQFF. CDR3 nucleotides: TGTGCCAGTTCGGGACTAGGCTACAATGAGCAGTTCTTC.

The V call is TRBV7-2, the J call TRBJ2-7, with a tentative D call TRBD2 (5 bases). With 3 bases removed from V and 2 bases from J, the gap between germline ends came to 20 bases. CDR3 length: 17 amino acids. Per the germline V gene, CDR1 is SGHTA and CDR2 is FQGNSA. CDR3 nucleotides: TGTGCCAGCAGCTTCAGGTCGTCGCGAGGGCTCCCCTACGAGCAGTACTTC. Translation gives CASSFRSSRGLPYEQYF. Full variable domain (outside the CDR3, taken from reference TRBV7-2 and TRBJ2-7): GAGVSQSPSNKVTEKGKDVELRCDPISGHTALYWYRQSLGQGLEFLIYFQGNSAPDKSGLPSDRFSAERTGGSVSTLTIQRTQQEDSAVYLCASSFRSSRGLPYEQYFGPGTRLTVT.

This chain uses TRBV30 with TRBJ2-1, with 9 bases fitting TRBD2. This CDR3 has 13 residues. Per the germline V gene, CDR1 is GTSNPN and CDR2 is SVGIG (reference sequence). V lost 3 bases, J lost 8 bases, and 5 bases stayed unmatched. The CDR3 DNA reads TGTGCCTGGAGCGAAGCGGGGGGAGATGAGCAGTTCTTC. It yields the protein CAWSEAGGDEQFF.

This clonotype has just one count. The V gene is TRBV13, the J gene TRBJ2-2; 7 positions match TRBD2. Germline CDR1 PRHDT, CDR2 FYEKMQ (reference sequence). With V trimmed by 2 bases and J by 4 bases, 7 bases remained unmatched. CDR3 size: 16 residues. CDR3 amino acids: CASSLNGGIATGELFF. CDR3 in DNA: TGTGCCAGCAGCTTAAACGGGGGGATAGCCACCGGGGAGCTGTTTTTT.

The CDR3 DNA is TGCAGCGTTGAAGATCGGGGCAGGGTCCCCTACGAGCAGTACTTC. It specifies CSVEDRGRVPYEQYF. V is TRBV29-1 and J is TRBJ2-7; D possibly uses TRBD1 or TRBD2 (5 bases each). The V gene lost 0 bases and the J gene lost 2 bases, with 14 bases spanning the gap. CDR1 SQVTM and CDR2 ANQGSEA come from the germline V gene. The CDR3 contains 15 residues.

J is TRBJ2-7 and V is TRBV5-1; a possible D gene is TRBD1 (6 bases). The CDR3 covers 12 residues. With 4 bases removed from V and 5 bases from J, the gap between germline ends came to 10 bases. The germline CDR1 and CDR2 sequences are SGHRS and YFSETQ. CDR3 residues: CASSETGDEQYF. The CDR3 nucleotides are TGCGCCAGCAGCGAGACAGGCGACGAGCAGTACTTC.

This rearrangement joins TRBV12-3 or TRBV12-4 to TRBJ2-7, with 9 bases identical to TRBD1. The CDR3 covers 16 residues. With V trimmed by 5 bases and J by 2 bases, 10 bases remained unmatched. The CDR3: CASSPLWTGAAYEQYF. The CDR3 coding sequence is TGTGCCAGCAGTCCCCTCTGGACAGGGGCGGCCTACGAGCAGTACTTC.

The rearrangement uses TRBV7-9 and TRBJ2-2; D perhaps matches TRBD1 (7 bases). The CDR3 is made up of 17 amino acids. Trimming removed 4 bases from V and 0 bases from J, with 15 bases in between. Germline CDR1 reads SEHNR; CDR2 reads FQNEAQ (reference sequence). CDR3 nucleotide sequence: TGTGCCAGCAGCTCCCCAGGGGGGCAACCGAACACCGGGGAGCTGTTTTTT. This gives the protein CASSSPGGQPNTGELFF.

V gene TRBV9 combines with J gene TRBJ2-7; 10 bases align to TRBD1. This CDR3 is 14 amino acids long. Germline V CDR1 and CDR2: SGDLS, YYNGEE. V lost 3 bases to trimming and J lost 5 bases; unmatched junction nucleotides: 5. The CDR3 reads CASSARTGGDEQYF. The CDR3 bases are TGTGCCAGCAGCGCACGGACAGGGGGTGACGAGCAGTACTTC.

This clonotype appeared a single time. This chain connects TRBV6-2 or TRBV6-3 to TRBJ2-4, with TRBD1 identical over 7 bases. The CDR3 totals 12 residues. V trimming: 2 bases; J trimming: 13 bases; junction bases outside the gene matches: 5. Germline V gene data show CDR1 as MNHEY and CDR2 as SVGEGT. The DNA for the CDR3 is TGTGCCAGCAGTTACGGACAGGACCTGCAGTACTTC. Residues: CASSYGQDLQYF.

This clonotype occurred a few times. The chain links TRBV7-8 to TRBJ2-3; D is perhaps TRBD2 (7 bases). This CDR3 contains 16 residues. With 1 base removed from V and 2 bases from J, the gap between germline ends came to 13 bases. Germline V gene sequence: CDR1 SGHVS, CDR2 FQNEAQ. The DNA for the CDR3 is TGTGCCAGCAGCTTAGAGGGGGGGACGGACACAGATACGCAGTATTTT. Its protein product is CASSLEGGTDTDTQYF.

The chain combines TRBV7-8 with TRBJ1-2; TRBD1 matches 7 bases. This CDR3 contains 15 residues. Germline CDR1 SGHVS, CDR2 FQNEAQ. Losses at the gene ends were 5 bases for V and 5 bases for J; bases not matched to a gene: 11. The CDR3 loop is CASSPGDRAIYGYTF. Here the CDR3 DNA reads TGTGCCAGCAGCCCGGGCGACAGGGCAATTTATGGCTACACCTTC.

The chain joins TRBV6-5 to TRBJ1-2; 9 positions match TRBD1. The germline V gene encodes CDR1 MNHEY and CDR2 SVGAGI. V gave up 4 bases and J gave up 2 bases; unmatched junction bases: 11. The CDR3 spans 17 residues. The CDR3, as DNA: TGTGCCAGCAGTTCGAGGGACAGGGTGTCCCTCAACTATGGCTACACCTTC. Encoded protein: CASSSRDRVSLNYGYTF.

This chain connects TRBV30 to TRBJ1-2, with D perhaps matching TRBD1 (5 bases). The CDR3 runs 12 residues. CDR1 is GTSNPN and CDR2 is SVGIG in the germline V gene (reference sequence). The V end lost 3 bases, the J end lost 7 bases, and 12 bases lay between the germline ends. CDR3 residues: CAWRGRVAGYTF. CDR3 in DNA: TGTGCCTGGAGAGGCAGGGTGGCTGGCTACACCTTC.

The J gene is TRBJ1-4, the V gene TRBV7-9; D remains unclear. The CDR3 spans 12 residues. Germline CDR1 is SEHNR and CDR2 is FQNEAQ (reference sequence). Trimming removed 10 bases at V and 8 bases at J, with 14 bases between. CDR3 DNA sequence: TGTGCCACCGGGATGGGGAGGGAAAAACTGTTTTTT. Translation: CATGMGREKLFF.

J is TRBJ2-7 and V is TRBV4-3, with 8 positions matching TRBD1. V gave up 0 bases and J gave up 1 base; unmatched junction bases: 5. The germline V gene encodes CDR1 LGHNA and CDR2 YSLEER. The CDR3 has 16 amino acids. CDR3 sequence reads: CASSQDHRGLSYEQYF. CDR3 nucleotides: TGCGCCAGCAGCCAAGACCACAGGGGGTTATCCTACGAGCAGTACTTC.

The V and J genes are TRBV11-1 and TRBJ2-1; D gene uncertain. Trimming removed 5 bases at V and 7 bases at J, with 9 bases between. Germline-derived CDR1 and CDR2 are SGHAT and FQDESV (reference sequence). The CDR3 spans 12 residues. CDR3 region: CASSPHPNEQFF. The CDR3, as DNA: TGTGCCAGCAGCCCCCATCCGAATGAGCAGTTCTTC.

The rearrangement uses TRBV29-1 and TRBJ2-3; TRBD2 matches 11 bases. The CDR3 totals 16 residues. Unmatched junction bases numbered 9, after V lost 5 bases and J lost 2 bases. Per germline, CDR1 SQVTM and CDR2 ANQGSEA. For the CDR3, the DNA is TGCAGCGTTACTAGCGGGAGAAGGACTTTCACAGATACGCAGTATTTT. It codes for CSVTSGRRTFTDTQYF.

The chain links TRBV20-1 to TRBJ1-5; 7 bases are a match to TRBD1. Germline-derived CDR1 and CDR2 are DFQATT and SNEGSKA (reference sequence). CDR3 length: 15 residues. The trim removed 2 bases at V and 4 bases at J, leaving 8 bases unmatched. Here the CDR3 reads CSARTTTGRNQPQHF. The CDR3 region has the DNA TGCAGTGCTAGAACCACGACAGGGCGAAATCAGCCCCAGCATTTT.

The CDR3 DNA reads as TGTGCCAGCAGTTTCGGGGTCAGGGTTCAGCCCCAGCATTTT. As protein: CASSFGVRVQPQHF. The gene calls are TRBV12-3 or TRBV12-4 and TRBJ1-5; the D gene is possibly TRBD1 (5 bases). Trimming removed 3 bases from V and 6 bases from J, with 12 bases in between. CDR3 size: 14 residues.

Written as DNA, the CDR3 is TGTGCCAGTAGTCGGGACAGCTTCTACGAGCAGTACTTC. Its protein product is CASSRDSFYEQYF. The chain links TRBV19 to TRBJ2-7, with TRBD1 matching over 7 bases. CDR1 is LNHDA, CDR2 SQIVND, per germline (reference sequence). The CDR3 consists of 13 residues. Trimming cost V 5 bases and J 3 bases; bases outside gene matches: 4.

The chain links TRBV6-1 to TRBJ2-1, with unresolved D. The V and J ends lost 6 bases and 0 bases respectively, with 18 bases between them. In germline, CDR1 is MNHNS, CDR2 SASEGT. This CDR3 spans 17 amino acids. The CDR3 reads CASSPFYARSSYNEQFF. The CDR3 DNA is TGTGCCAGCAGCCCCTTCTACGCCAGGAGCTCCTACAATGAGCAGTTCTTC.

The CDR3 coding sequence is TGTGCCAGCAGCCGAAACCTCGGGACTCTGGAGACCCAGTACTTC. Its translation: CASSRNLGTLETQYF. The chain is built from TRBV7-6 and TRBJ2-5; D perhaps matches TRBD2 (6 bases). Trimming removed 5 bases at V and 5 bases at J, with 18 bases between. The CDR3 is 15 amino acids. Germline V CDR1 and CDR2: SGHVS, FNYEAQ.

The chain is built from TRBV30 and TRBJ2-2; 8 bases map to TRBD2. This CDR3 has 13 residues. The germline CDR1 and CDR2 sequences are GTSNPN and SVGIG (reference sequence). Trimming removed 1 base from V and 9 bases from J; junction bases left unmatched: 4. CDR3 DNA sequence: TGTGCCTGGAGTGCCAGCGGGGGTAGGGAGCTGTTTTTT. This gives the protein CAWSASGGRELFF.

This chain joins TRBV6-2 or TRBV6-3 and TRBJ2-3; 10 nucleotides align to TRBD2. The CDR3 spans 18 residues. Germline V lookup: CDR1 MNHEY, CDR2 SVGEGT. After removal of 5 bases from V and 2 bases from J, the junction contained 13 bases not matched to a gene. The CDR3 sequence is CASSTSGLAGEFTDTQYF. DNA for the CDR3: TGTGCCAGCAGTACCTCCGGGCTAGCGGGAGAGTTCACAGATACGCAGTATTTT.

V usage is TRBV5-4 and J usage is TRBJ2-3; 7 bases map to TRBD2. The CDR3 contains 16 residues. The germline V gene encodes CDR1 SGHNT and CDR2 YYREEE (reference sequence). The junction had 9 bases not matched to a gene; V was cut back by 5 bases and J by 0 bases. The CDR3 region is CASSGGGGFSTDTQYF. CDR3 coding DNA: TGTGCCAGCAGTGGCGGCGGGGGATTTAGCACAGATACGCAGTATTTT.

This CDR3 is CASSQVGLAGAYEQYF. DNA of the CDR3: TGTGCCAGCAGCCAAGTCGGACTAGCGGGAGCCTACGAGCAGTACTTC. The chain recombines TRBV4-2 with TRBJ2-7, with 13 bases identical to TRBD2. Germline CDR1 reads LGHNA; CDR2 reads YNFKEQ. With 1 base clipped from V and 2 bases from J, the junction kept 2 bases outside the gene matches. This CDR3 comprises 16 residues.